Listed here are 30 T cell receptor beta chains from one sample, sequenced in a study of T-cell reconstitution after alpha-beta-depleted transplantation in children. Researchers prepared the TCRbeta library using unique molecular identifiers, the study reports. A single record per CDR3 protein comes from TCRdb applying MiXCR to the PCR reads. The sample holds under 100,000 distinct CDR3 sequences, less than 20% seen once. This material consisted of PBMCs, mostly from graft donor cells, taken 180 days after TCRalphabeta/CD19-depleted stem cell transplant. The receptors come from a male patient under 10 years old who had a stem cell transplant for acute lymphoblastic leukemia, so the T cells may come from the graft donor.

The V call is TRBV12-3 or TRBV12-4, the J call TRBJ2-5; D gene unclear. The CDR3 loop spans 15 amino acids. V was trimmed by 1 base and J by 2 bases, leaving 11 bases between them. This CDR3 is CASSLGRRSQETQYF. CDR3 coding DNA: TGTGCCAGCAGTTTAGGCAGGCGATCTCAAGAGACCCAGTACTTC.

The J gene is TRBJ2-4, the V gene TRBV7-2; D is uncertain. The germline CDR1 and CDR2 sequences are SGHTA and FQGNSA. Trimming took off 2 bases at V and 9 bases at J, with 8 bases between the two ends. CDR3 length: 12 residues. CDR3 in DNA: TGTGCCAGCAGCTTATTATCGGGCATTCAGTACTTC. Its protein is CASSLLSGIQYF.

This clonotype was observed at least ten times. V gene TRBV15 combines with J gene TRBJ1-1; D call uncertain. CDR3 length: 16 residues. The ends were cut back, 0 bases at V and 1 base at J, with 12 bases in the middle. CDR1 LNHNV and CDR2 YYDKDF come from the germline V gene (reference sequence). The CDR3 DNA follows: TGTGCCACCAGCAGAGATCGGAAGGGTGCGAACACTGAAGCTTTCTTT. Its protein product is CATSRDRKGANTEAFF. Variable domain in full (rest from reference TRBV15 and TRBJ1-1): DAMVIQNPRYQVTQFGKPVTLSCSQTLNHNVMYWYQQKSSQAPKLLFHYYDKDFNNEADTPDNFQSRRPNTSFCFLDIRSPGLGDTAMYLCATSRDRKGANTEAFFGQGTRLTVV.

The V and J genes are TRBV5-1 and TRBJ2-7, with D tentatively TRBD2 (5 bases). Germline assignment: CDR1 SGHRS and CDR2 YFSETQ. The V and J ends lost 0 bases and 2 bases respectively, with 12 bases between them. This CDR3 region has 15 residues. The CDR3 DNA sequence: TGCGCCAGCAGCTTGGTCGGGGATATCGCCTACGAGCAGTACTTC. It encodes CASSLVGDIAYEQYF.

The table lists this clonotype with a few counts. The V and J genes are TRBV20-1 and TRBJ2-1, with D hard to call. The CDR3 consists of 15 residues. With 4 bases removed from V and 4 bases from J, the gap between germline ends came to 17 bases. The V gene's germline CDR1 is DFQATT and CDR2 SNEGSKA (reference sequence). CDR3 coding DNA: TGCAGTGCTAAGGAATTTGGTGCACGATACAATGAGCAGTTCTTC. Its translation: CSAKEFGARYNEQFF.

This clonotype has just a few counts. This chain links TRBV12-3 or TRBV12-4 with TRBJ1-1; TRBD1 matches 9 bases. The CDR3 sequence is 17 residues long. V was clipped by 1 base and J by 3 bases; unmatched bases: 9. CDR3 residues: CASSLVPNRGQDTEAFF. The CDR3 DNA is TGTGCCAGCAGTTTAGTGCCAAACAGGGGGCAGGACACTGAAGCTTTCTTT.

Worth noting for this clonotype: Since the CDR3 does not end with the conserved phenylalanine or tryptophan, this likely comes from a read error. The rearrangement uses TRBV6-5 and TRBJ1-6, with D possibly TRBD1 on 5 matching bases. Germline V CDR1 and CDR2: MNHEY, SVGAGI. CDR3 size: 19 residues. Trimming removed 6 bases at V and 0 bases at J, with 21 bases between. CDR3 nucleotide sequence: TGTGCCAGCAGATATGGGACCGCGGATTCGAGCTCCTATAATTCACCCCTCCACTTA. Amino acids: CASRYGTADSSSYNSPLHL.

This clonotype was counted only a few times. This chain uses TRBV18 with TRBJ2-7; 9 bases are shared with TRBD1. Germline CDR1 and CDR2: KGHSH and LQKENI. V gave up 9 bases and J gave up 6 bases; unmatched junction bases: 15. This CDR3 has 15 residues. CDR3 coding DNA: TGTGCCAGTGTACCCGCGGGACAGGGAGTTTCCGAGCAGTACTTC. It codes for CASVPAGQGVSEQYF.

This clonotype was seen only a few times. V is TRBV4-2 and J is TRBJ1-2; TRBD1 is a possible D gene (6 bases). Per the germline V gene, CDR1 is LGHNA and CDR2 is YNFKEQ. The CDR3 loop spans 16 amino acids. V lost 1 base and J lost 4, with 16 bases in between. The CDR3 DNA follows: TGTGCCAGCAGCCAAGCACAGGGAAGGGAGAGCTATGGCTACACCTTC. Residues: CASSQAQGRESYGYTF.

This clonotype came up many times. The CDR3 is CSARDGDSFQETQYF. The CDR3 DNA reads as TGCAGTGCTAGGGACGGAGACTCCTTCCAAGAGACCCAGTACTTC. The rearrangement uses TRBV20-1 and TRBJ2-5; D gene uncertain. CDR1 DFQATT and CDR2 SNEGSKA come from the germline V gene (reference sequence). The CDR3 is 15 residues long. The germline V and J ends were trimmed by 3 bases and 1 base, with 15 bases remaining between them.

This clonotype was seen ten or more times. CDR3 protein: CSARDLIAGGSTDTQYF. The CDR3 DNA sequence: TGCAGTGCTAGAGATCTCATAGCGGGGGGGAGCACAGATACGCAGTATTTT. The chain employs TRBV20-1 and TRBJ2-3; TRBD2 matches 11 bases. CDR1 DFQATT and CDR2 SNEGSKA come from the germline V gene (reference sequence). The CDR3 extends over 17 amino acids. After removal of 0 bases from V and 0 bases from J, the junction contained 5 bases not matched to a gene.

This clonotype has a handful of counts. The chain's CDR3 is CASRDRGTGELFF. DNA for the CDR3: TGTGCCAGCAGGGACAGGGGAACCGGGGAGCTGTTTTTT. V and J are TRBV3-1 and TRBJ2-2; 9 nucleotides agree with TRBD1. After removal of 6 bases from V and 5 bases from J, the junction contained 1 base not matched to a gene. The CDR3 runs to 13 residues. The germline gives CDR1 LGHDT, CDR2 YNNKEL (reference sequence).

In this sample, this clonotype turned up a few times. In DNA, the CDR3 is TGTGCCAGCAGCTTAGATCTGGAGGGGACAATCACCGGGGAGCTGTTTTTT. It encodes CASSLDLEGTITGELFF. The rearrangement joins TRBV11-2 to TRBJ2-2, with D perhaps assigned TRBD1 or TRBD2 (6 bases each). The V gene's germline CDR1 is SGHAT and CDR2 FQNNGV. Deletions cut 0 bases from V and 4 bases from J, with 15 bases between. The CDR3 consists of 17 residues.

The V and J genes are TRBV20-1 and TRBJ1-2, with 9 bases identical to TRBD1. Germline V gene sequence: CDR1 DFQATT, CDR2 SNEGSKA (reference sequence). Losses at the gene ends were 5 bases for V and 8 bases for J; bases not matched to a gene: 12. The CDR3 contains 14 residues. The CDR3 loop reads CSASVIQGAHGYTF. The CDR3, as DNA: TGCAGTGCTTCAGTCATACAGGGGGCGCACGGCTACACCTTC.

The chain combines TRBV7-2 with TRBJ1-3; 7 bases align to TRBD1. Germline V gene data show CDR1 as SGHTA and CDR2 as FQGNSA. Trimming removed 0 bases from V and 5 bases from J; junction bases left unmatched: 7. The CDR3 extends over 16 amino acids. The CDR3 DNA is TGTGCCAGCAGCTTAGCTTCGACAGGGAACAGAAACACCATATATTTT. Translating it yields CASSLASTGNRNTIYF.

The rearrangement links TRBV12-3 or TRBV12-4 to TRBJ2-2, with D possibly being TRBD1 (5 bases). This CDR3 has 15 amino acids. With 6 bases removed from V and 3 bases from J, the gap between germline ends came to 14 bases. CDR3 region: CASSRPGWYTGELFF. The DNA of the CDR3 is TGTGCCAGCAGCAGGCCAGGGTGGTACACCGGGGAGCTGTTTTTT.

This clonotype has a handful of counts. The J gene is TRBJ1-1, the V gene TRBV10-3; D is perhaps TRBD1 (5 bases). Trimming removed 10 bases at V and 2 bases at J, with 23 bases between. Looked up from germline, CDR1 is ENHRY and CDR2 is SYGVKD. The CDR3 has 16 residues. CDR3 bases: TGTGCCACCGCCCCAGGGCCGGGGATCGTAAACACTGAAGCTTTCTTT. Translation: CATAPGPGIVNTEAFF.

The chain recombines TRBV7-2 with TRBJ1-2, with D possibly being TRBD1 (5 bases). Looked up from germline, CDR1 is SGHTA and CDR2 is FQGNSA. V was clipped by 5 bases and J by 4 bases, with 23 bases between them. The CDR3 totals 17 residues. CDR3 sequence reads: CASSPSGALAMPYGYTF. CDR3 nucleotides: TGTGCCAGCAGCCCCTCTGGGGCGCTTGCTATGCCCTATGGCTACACCTTC.

In this sample, this clonotype turned up many times. The V call is TRBV12-3 or TRBV12-4, the J call TRBJ1-1; no reliable D call. Trimming removed 6 bases at V and 1 base at J, with 9 bases between. The CDR3 sequence is 13 residues long. The CDR3 reads CASRGGGNTEAFF. CDR3 DNA: TGTGCCAGCAGGGGTGGAGGGAACACTGAAGCTTTCTTT.

The rearrangement joins TRBV5-6 to TRBJ2-3, with unresolved D. The CDR3 runs 17 residues. The ends were cut back, 4 bases at V and 2 bases at J, with 20 bases in the middle. The germline CDR1 and CDR2 sequences are SGHDT and YYEEEE. The CDR3 loop reads CASSTSIDGFPTDTQYF. CDR3 bases: TGTGCCAGCAGCACCTCAATTGACGGGTTCCCCACAGATACGCAGTATTTT.

This clonotype was counted only a few times. The chain links TRBV4-2 to TRBJ2-3, with TRBD2 matching over 9 bases. J gave up 0 bases and V 4 bases, and 8 bases lay outside the gene matches. CDR1 is LGHNA, CDR2 YNFKEQ, per germline. The CDR3 is 17 residues long. The CDR3 nucleotides are TGTGCCAGCAGCCCCGGCCCTAGCGGGAAAAGCACAGATACGCAGTATTTT. Translation: CASSPGPSGKSTDTQYF.

In this sample, this clonotype turned up many times. The gene calls are TRBV5-1 and TRBJ2-7; no firm D call. V lost 1 base and J 0 bases, leaving 8 bases between the germline ends. In germline, CDR1 is SGHRS, CDR2 YFSETQ. The CDR3 consists of 14 residues. Here the CDR3 reads CASSLQVSSYEQYF. The CDR3 nucleotides read TGCGCCAGCAGCTTGCAGGTCAGCTCCTACGAGCAGTACTTC.

This clonotype was counted between two and nine times. The chain is built from TRBV7-9 and TRBJ2-2; D unclear. CDR1 and CDR2 from the germline V gene are SEHNR and FQNEAQ (reference sequence). Trimming cost V 4 bases and J 3 bases, with 12 bases left between them. The CDR3 contains 15 residues. CDR3 nucleotide sequence: TGTGCCAGCAGCTGGAAGGGAAGGGACACCGGGGAGCTGTTTTTT. Protein: CASSWKGRDTGELFF. Full variable domain (outside the CDR3, taken from reference TRBV7-9 and TRBJ2-2): DTGVSQNPRHKITKRGQNVTFRCDPISEHNRLYWYRQTLGQGPEFLTYFQNEAQLEKSRLLSDRFSAERPKGSFSTLEIQRTEQGDSAMYLCASSWKGRDTGELFFGEGSRLTVL.

This clonotype has more than one count but fewer than ten. The chain uses TRBV29-1 and TRBJ2-7; 8 bases line up with TRBD1. The J segment lost 2 bases and the V segment lost 0 bases, leaving 3 bases of the junction unmatched. CDR1 is SQVTM, CDR2 ANQGSEA, per germline. The CDR3 contains 14 residues. The chain's CDR3 is CSVEDGRGPYEQYF. CDR3 DNA: TGCAGCGTTGAAGATGGCAGGGGGCCCTACGAGCAGTACTTC.

This clonotype occurred a few times. The chain is built from TRBV5-1 and TRBJ1-4; D ambiguous. CDR1 and CDR2 (germline): SGHRS, YFSETQ. V shed 0 bases and J shed 0 bases, with 6 bases lying between them. The CDR3 is made up of 15 amino acids. The CDR3 is CASSLAHATNEKLFF. The CDR3 nucleotides are TGCGCCAGCAGCTTGGCCCACGCAACTAATGAAAAACTGTTTTTT.

This clonotype has just a few counts. The chain links TRBV7-2 to TRBJ2-2; either TRBD1 or TRBD2 may fit D (5 bases each). Deletions cut 5 bases from V and 5 bases from J, with 12 bases between. The CDR3 is 14 residues long. Germline values: CDR1 SGHTA, CDR2 FQGNSA. CDR3 residues: CASSLPGRTGELFF. DNA for the CDR3: TGTGCCAGCAGCCTGCCGGGACGGACCGGGGAGCTGTTTTTT.

The chain employs TRBV24-1 and TRBJ2-4; TRBD1 might be the D (5 bases). The CDR3 spans 16 residues. Germline lookup yields CDR1 KGHDR and CDR2 SFDVKD. The V end was cut by 1 base, the J end by 2 bases, with 11 bases between. The CDR3 sequence is CATSDFDRGSKNIQYF. The CDR3 coding sequence is TGTGCCACCAGTGATTTCGATAGGGGATCCAAAAACATTCAGTACTTC.

The V call is TRBV27, the J call TRBJ2-7; no definite D call. V lost 5 bases to trimming and J lost 3 bases, with 8 bases between them. The germline gives CDR1 MNHEY, CDR2 SMNVEV (reference sequence). The CDR3 consists of 12 residues. This chain's CDR3 is CASSQDRYEQYF. The DNA of the CDR3 is TGTGCCAGCAGTCAAGACCGCTACGAGCAGTACTTC.

This clonotype was detected a few times. The chain couples TRBV4-3 to TRBJ2-3; D is perhaps TRBD1 (6 bases). The germline V and J ends were trimmed by 8 bases and 3 bases, with 12 bases remaining between them. The CDR3 runs to 13 residues. CDR1 and CDR2 from the germline V gene are LGHNA and YSLEER. This CDR3 is CASARQVTDTQYF. The CDR3 region has the DNA TGCGCCAGCGCACGACAGGTGACAGATACGCAGTATTTT.

This clonotype has more than one count but fewer than ten. The V call is TRBV10-3, the J call TRBJ2-7; D is undetermined. In germline, CDR1 is ENHRY, CDR2 SYGVKD. V lost 0 bases and J 3 bases, leaving 3 bases between the germline ends. This CDR3 contains 12 residues. The DNA of the CDR3 is TGTGCCATCAGTGAGTCGAACTACGAGCAGTACTTC. Amino acid sequence: CAISESNYEQYF.